This TCR beta chain was retrieved from a study of naive and memory T cell subsets. Study observations and caveats: This RNA-based method may be sensitive to activation-related transcript changes.

V was shortened by 7 bases and J by 2 bases, with 12 bases between the two germline ends. There are 15 residues in the CDR3. Germline V gives CDR1 MDHEN, CDR2 SYDVKM. Four PCR rounds used nested alpha and beta constant region primers plus the SP2 primer. For blood and skin samples, reverse transcription used TCR alpha and beta constant primers. TCRdb recomputed calls from the 5' RACE reads with MiXCR, one row per CDR3 protein. The sample consists of 55,000 to 65,000 distinct CDR3 sequences, approximately 8% of them appearing once. An oligonucleotide containing a UMI was ligated to the 3' end of TCR cDNA. RNA was extracted from more than 2 ml of whole blood of healthy adults. Reverse transcription used DNase-treated unsorted total RNA, aiming for roughly 1 to 1000 ng. Concerning this clonotype itself: Its antigen is not known.

This TCR was recovered from a female donor in good health. This chain uses TRBV28 with TRBJ1-6, with D hard to call. The CDR3 DNA is TGTGCCAGCATCACCAGCGCTACCTATAATTCACCCCTCCACTTT. It encodes CASITSATYNSPLHF.